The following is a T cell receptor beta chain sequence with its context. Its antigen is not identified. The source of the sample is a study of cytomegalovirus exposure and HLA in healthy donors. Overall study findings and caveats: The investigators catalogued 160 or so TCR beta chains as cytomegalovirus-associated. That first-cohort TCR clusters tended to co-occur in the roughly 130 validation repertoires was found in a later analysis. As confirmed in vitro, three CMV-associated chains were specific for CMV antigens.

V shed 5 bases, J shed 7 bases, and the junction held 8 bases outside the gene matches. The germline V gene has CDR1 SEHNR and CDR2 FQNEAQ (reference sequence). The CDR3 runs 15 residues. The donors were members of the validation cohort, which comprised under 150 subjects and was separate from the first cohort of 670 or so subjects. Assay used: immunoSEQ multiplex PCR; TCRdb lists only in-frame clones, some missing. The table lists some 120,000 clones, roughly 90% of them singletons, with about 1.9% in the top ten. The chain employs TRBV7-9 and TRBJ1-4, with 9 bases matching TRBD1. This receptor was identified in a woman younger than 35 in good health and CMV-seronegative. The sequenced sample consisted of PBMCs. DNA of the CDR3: TGTGCCAGCAGCGAGGGGGACAGGGCGGGTGAAAAACTGTTTTTT. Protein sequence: CASSEGDRAGEKLFF.